Following are 14 T cell receptor beta chains from one sample sequenced in a study of radiation and T cells in renal cell carcinoma (dated by TCRdb to the early 2020s). Receptor libraries were prepared by the immunoSEQ multiplex PCR assay. The immuneACCESS repertoire file appears here via TCRdb, limited to in-frame rearrangements. These files lack a portion of the clones; in checked studies, under half of the deficit traces to unresolved V genes, and the cause of the others is not known. This sample gives under 100,000 clones in total; 85% of them show up just once. The top ten clonotypes cover roughly 10% of the sample. Interpreted using the paper, the time point label stands for: blood 4 weeks post-SBRT, at nephrectomy. In the paper's terms, the treatment or condition label means: 15 Gy SBRT to primary tumor, nephrectomy 4 weeks later. This sample comprised blood, obtained from a patient whose treatment included radiotherapy and nephrectomy. These receptors all come from a man aged 45-65 years with renal cell carcinoma.

The chain couples TRBV5-4 to TRBJ1-5; the D is unclear. This CDR3 comprises 15 residues. Germline CDR1 is SGHNT and CDR2 is YYREEE (reference sequence). Trimming removed 4 bases at V and 3 bases at J, with 14 bases between. The chain's CDR3 is CASSLGPGDNQPQHF. The CDR3 coding sequence is TGTGCCAGCAGCCTTGGCCCTGGAGACAATCAGCCCCAGCATTTT.

The chain recombines TRBV5-1 with TRBJ2-3; 8 positions match TRBD2. V was clipped by 0 bases and J by 0 bases; unmatched bases: 0. This CDR3 has 15 amino acids. Per germline, CDR1 SGHRS and CDR2 YFSETQ. The CDR3 loop is CASSLERGSTDTQYF. In DNA form, the CDR3 reads TGCGCCAGCAGCTTGGAGCGGGGGAGCACAGATACGCAGTATTTT. Looking up the rest from reference TRBV5-1 and TRBJ2-3 gives the full variable domain: KAGVTQTPRYLIKTRGQQVTLSCSPISGHRSVSWYQQTPGQGLQFLFEYFSETQRNKGNFPGRFSGRQFSNSRSEMNVSTLELGDSALYLCASSLERGSTDTQYFGPGTRLTVL.

The chain is built from TRBV27 and TRBJ1-1, with D possibly TRBD1 on 5 matching bases. The germline V gene has CDR1 MNHEY and CDR2 SMNVEV (reference sequence). CDR3 length: 15 amino acids. The V gene lost 3 bases and the J gene lost 4 bases, with 15 bases spanning the gap. In DNA form, the CDR3 reads TGTGCCAGCAGTTTTAAATATCAGGGATCCACTGAAGCTTTCTTT. As protein: CASSFKYQGSTEAFF.

Note on this clone: Other DNA sequences within the sample encode an identical CDR3. The CDR3 region is CASSEVGNSYNEQFF. The CDR3 nucleotides read TGTGCCAGCAGTGAAGTCGGCAACAGCTACAATGAGCAGTTCTTC. The rearrangement links TRBV6-1 to TRBJ2-1, with D unclear. The CDR3 loop spans 15 amino acids. V lost 1 base and J lost 3, with 10 bases in between. CDR1 is MNHNS, CDR2 SASEGT, per germline.

The CDR3 protein is CASSPQAGGGTGELFF. In DNA, the CDR3 is TGTGCCAGCAGTCCGCAAGCGGGAGGCGGTACCGGGGAGCTGTTTTTT. V is TRBV6-4 and J is TRBJ2-2; 9 nucleotides agree with TRBD2. The CDR3 sequence is 16 residues long. Losses at the gene ends were 5 bases for V and 5 bases for J; bases not matched to a gene: 9. Germline CDR1 is MRHNA and CDR2 is SNTAGT.

The chain is built from TRBV30 and TRBJ2-1, with 8 positions matching TRBD2. V shed 0 bases, J shed 7 bases, and the junction held 2 bases outside the gene matches. The CDR3 length is 13 residues. Germline lookup yields CDR1 GTSNPN and CDR2 SVGIG (reference sequence). This CDR3 reads CAWSVLAENEQFF. DNA for the CDR3: TGTGCCTGGAGTGTACTAGCGGAGAATGAGCAGTTCTTC.

The rearrangement links TRBV5-4 to TRBJ2-5, with 10 positions matching TRBD2. CDR1 and CDR2 from the germline V gene are SGHNT and YYREEE (reference sequence). V was pared by 4 bases and J by 5 bases, with 11 bases of the junction left unmatched. This CDR3 has 16 amino acids. The CDR3 sequence is CASSRSGGSGRETQYF. For the CDR3, the DNA is TGTGCCAGCAGCAGATCCGGCGGTAGCGGGAGGGAGACCCAGTACTTC.

The chain couples TRBV10-3 to TRBJ1-4; the match to TRBD1 covers 8 bases. CDR3 length equals 16 residues. Germline-derived CDR1 and CDR2 are ENHRY and SYGVKD. Trimming at V came to 4 bases and at J to 4 bases, leaving 8 bases not matched to a gene. The CDR3, as DNA: TGTGCCATCAGTGTTAGCAGGGGGCAAGGTAATGAAAAACTGTTTTTT. The encoded protein is CAISVSRGQGNEKLFF.

This clone was picked up one time. J is TRBJ1-2 and V is TRBV19; maybe TRBD1 (5 bases). Deletions cut 3 bases from V and 7 bases from J, with 12 bases between. The CDR3 is 13 residues long. CDR1 LNHDA and CDR2 SQIVND come from the germline V gene (reference sequence). The CDR3 region has the DNA TGTGCCAGTAGTATTGTGGGGGAGAGTGGCTACACCTTC. It specifies CASSIVGESGYTF.

This rearrangement joins TRBV11-3 to TRBJ1-1; no clear D. CDR1 and CDR2 (germline): SGHNT, YENEEA. With 5 bases removed from V and 0 bases from J, the gap between germline ends came to 10 bases. This CDR3 spans 14 amino acids. As DNA, the CDR3 is TGTGCCAGCAGCCGCGGTAGGCTGAACACTGAAGCTTTCTTT. It translates to CASSRGRLNTEAFF.

The chain employs TRBV6-5 and TRBJ1-1, with 10 bases identical to TRBD1. CDR1 MNHEY and CDR2 SVGAGI come from the germline V gene. This CDR3 is built from 16 residues. The trim removed 2 bases at V and 5 bases at J, leaving 8 bases unmatched. CDR3 sequence: CASSYLYGQGVTEAFF. The CDR3 region has the DNA TGTGCCAGCAGTTACCTTTACGGACAGGGGGTAACTGAAGCTTTCTTT.

The chain combines TRBV10-2 with TRBJ1-3, with D unclear. The CDR3 loop spans 13 amino acids. V lost 3 bases to trimming and J lost 4 bases, with 7 bases between them. CDR1 and CDR2 from the germline V gene are WSHSY and SAAADI. CDR3 protein: CASSDHLGNTIYF. CDR3 DNA sequence: TGCGCCAGCAGTGATCATTTGGGAAACACCATATATTTT.

The chain couples TRBV5-1 to TRBJ2-2, with D tentatively TRBD1 or TRBD2 (5 bases each). V was cut by 5 bases and J by 1 base, with 9 bases left in between. Germline V gives CDR1 SGHRS, CDR2 YFSETQ. This CDR3 has 14 amino acids. CDR3 residues: CASRSGQNTGELFF. The CDR3 DNA reads as TGCGCCAGCAGATCGGGGCAGAACACCGGGGAGCTGTTTTTT.

The rearrangement uses TRBV6-5 and TRBJ2-7; D not resolved. CDR3 size: 13 residues. Germline V gene lookup returns CDR1 MNHEY and CDR2 SVGAGI. Trimming removed 2 bases from V and 6 bases from J, with 11 bases in between. In DNA, the CDR3 is TGTGCCAGCAGTTACAGGGTAGGTGGCGAGCAGTACTTC. It encodes CASSYRVGGEQYF.